Listed below are T cell receptor beta chains from one sample, sequenced in a study of T cell responses to AZD1222 COVID-19 vaccine. Assay: immunoSEQ multiplex PCR; the TCRdb copy retains only in-frame clones and omits some. Among fewer than 100,000 clones listed, approximately 90% were seen once. This specimen consisted of peripheral blood, obtained 28 days after the second AZD1222 dose. These TCRs come from an adult who received the AZD1222 COVID-19 vaccine. The CDR3 runs from the conserved cysteine through the conserved F or W. The order of the fields is V gene, J gene, CDR3 length, CDR3 protein.

v_call: TRBV28
j_call: TRBJ1-2
cdr3_length: 13
cdr3_aa: CASSNRGADGYTF

v_call: TRBV2
j_call: TRBJ1-1
cdr3_length: 13
cdr3_aa: CASNPDRETEAFF

v_call: TRBV7-2
j_call: TRBJ2-7
cdr3_length: 16
cdr3_aa: CASSLWTSGGLGEQYF

v_call: TRBV10-3
j_call: TRBJ1-6
cdr3_length: 16
cdr3_aa: CAISESDRGGGSPLHF

v_call: TRBV5-6
j_call: TRBJ2-3
cdr3_length: 14
cdr3_aa: CASRSAPVGDTQYF

v_call: TRBV6-5
j_call: TRBJ2-1
cdr3_length: 15
cdr3_aa: CASSYSGGLYNEQFF

v_call: TRBV3-1/TRBV3-2
j_call: TRBJ2-5
cdr3_length: 14
cdr3_aa: CASSQALTGETQYF

v_call: TRBV5-6
j_call: TRBJ2-7
cdr3_length: 14
cdr3_aa: CASSLGLAGDEQYF

v_call: TRBV3-1/TRBV3-2
j_call: TRBJ2-4
cdr3_length: 12
cdr3_aa: CASSRDKNIQYF

v_call: TRBV19
j_call: TRBJ2-5
cdr3_length: 13
cdr3_aa: CASSIGPSATQYF

v_call: TRBV6-5
j_call: TRBJ1-4
cdr3_length: 14
cdr3_aa: CASRKFTTNEKLFF

v_call: TRBV3-1/TRBV3-2
j_call: TRBJ2-7
cdr3_length: 16
cdr3_aa: CASSQAGTGRDYEQYF

v_call: TRBV19
j_call: TRBJ2-1
cdr3_length: 13
cdr3_aa: CASRRELYNEQFF

v_call: TRBV24-1
j_call: TRBJ1-2
cdr3_length: 15
cdr3_aa: CATSDPSGGSGGYTF

v_call: TRBV3-1/TRBV3-2
j_call: TRBJ2-5
cdr3_length: 16
cdr3_aa: CASSQAGTSAWETQYF

v_call: TRBV18
j_call: TRBJ1-5
cdr3_length: 16
cdr3_aa: CASSQQGSYSNQPQHF

v_call: TRBV4-1
j_call: TRBJ2-7
cdr3_length: 16
cdr3_aa: CASSPTTPRPPYEQYF

v_call: TRBV9
j_call: TRBJ1-5
cdr3_length: 13
cdr3_aa: CASSPTGPGPQHF

v_call: TRBV9
j_call: TRBJ2-2
cdr3_length: 12
cdr3_aa: CASSVTDGELFF

v_call: TRBV28
j_call: TRBJ2-7
cdr3_length: 15
cdr3_aa: CASLGQALSSYEQYF

v_call: TRBV4-1
j_call: TRBJ1-5
cdr3_length: 16
cdr3_aa: CASSQDVQAPRQPQHF

v_call: TRBV9
j_call: TRBJ1-1
cdr3_length: 16
cdr3_aa: CASSAPAGGLGTEAFF

v_call: TRBV6-5
j_call: TRBJ2-3
cdr3_length: 15
cdr3_aa: CASISATSAGDTQYF

v_call: TRBV19
j_call: TRBJ2-7
cdr3_length: 14
cdr3_aa: CASSILAGGYEQYF

v_call: TRBV21-1
j_call: TRBJ1-5
cdr3_length: 16
cdr3_aa: CASSPVGGIGNQPQHF

v_call: TRBV7-7
j_call: TRBJ2-5
cdr3_length: 16
cdr3_aa: CASSLAGSGGWETQYF

v_call: TRBV7-9
j_call: TRBJ1-2
cdr3_length: 14
cdr3_aa: CASSSGGGGTGYTF

v_call: TRBV28
j_call: TRBJ1-2
cdr3_length: 14
cdr3_aa: CASSLLTGRYHYTF

v_call: TRBV7-2
j_call: TRBJ2-7
cdr3_length: 15
cdr3_aa: CASSLALNVGSEQYF

v_call: TRBV5-4
j_call: TRBJ1-2
cdr3_length: 13
cdr3_aa: CASSIDREYGYTF

v_call: TRBV19
j_call: TRBJ1-2
cdr3_length: 13
cdr3_aa: CASSLGTGAGYTF

v_call: TRBV3-1/TRBV3-2
j_call: TRBJ1-1
cdr3_length: 13
cdr3_aa: CASSARGNTEAFF

v_call: TRBV7-2
j_call: TRBJ1-5
cdr3_length: 14
cdr3_aa: CASSLQEGTQPQHF

v_call: TRBV19
j_call: TRBJ1-3
cdr3_length: 15
cdr3_aa: CASSLEKGSGNTIYF